These 20 T cell receptor beta chains were all obtained from the same sample, sequenced in a study of technical replicates of blood from a few donors. Data came from immunoSEQ multiplex PCR; TCRdb stores just in-frame clones and leaves some out. The sample yields tens of thousands of clones, roughly 91% seen once. The specimen sequenced was T cells isolated from PBMCs. These receptors were obtained from a human donor in good health. Some clones in this sample may be carry-over from other donors' samples.

In nucleotides, the CDR3 is TGCGCCAGCAGACGAACTCGGACAGGGACCTATGCAACTAATGAAAAACTGTTTTTT. Amino acid sequence: CASRRTRTGTYATNEKLFF. The chain is built from TRBV4-1 and TRBJ1-4; TRBD1 agrees at 8 bases. Trimming took 6 bases from V and 0 from J; bases not matched to a gene: 15. The germline V gene encodes CDR1 MGHRA and CDR2 YSYEKL. The CDR3 covers 19 residues.

The genes are TRBV18 and TRBJ1-1; no firm D call. This CDR3 spans 14 amino acids. Trimming shortened V by 3 bases and J by 3 bases, and 11 bases separated the two germline ends. Germline V gives CDR1 KGHSH, CDR2 LQKENI. CDR3 in DNA: TGTGCCAGCTCACCCGTCCAGGCTCACACTGAAGCTTTCTTT. Translation gives CASSPVQAHTEAFF.

The chain joins TRBV5-1 to TRBJ2-7; TRBD2 aligns across 7 bases. Germline V lookup: CDR1 SGHRS, CDR2 YFSETQ. Unmatched junction bases numbered 6, after V lost 2 bases and J lost 4 bases. The CDR3 is made up of 14 amino acids. Written as DNA, the CDR3 is TGCGCCAGCAGCTTCCGGGAGGCACGATACGAGCAGTACTTC. Its protein is CASSFREARYEQYF.

The chain links TRBV5-1 to TRBJ1-6, with TRBD1 matching 10 bases. With V trimmed by 4 bases and J by 7 bases, 2 bases remained unmatched. Germline V gives CDR1 SGHRS, CDR2 YFSETQ. This CDR3 has 14 amino acids. The CDR3 DNA reads TGCGCCAGCAGCCTGGGACAGGGGAATTCACCCCTCCACTTT. This translates into CASSLGQGNSPLHF.

This clone was observed once. This chain links TRBV5-6 with TRBJ2-2, with 8 bases lining up with TRBD1. This CDR3 has 15 amino acids. J lost 8 bases, V lost 0 bases, and 6 bases had no gene match. From germline, CDR1 is SGHDT and CDR2 YYEEEE. CDR3: CASSLGTGISGELFF. The CDR3, as DNA: TGTGCCAGCAGCTTGGGGACAGGGATTTCAGGGGAGCTGTTTTTT. Supplemented by reference TRBV5-6 and TRBJ2-2, the full variable domain reads DAGVTQSPTHLIKTRGQQVTLRCSPKSGHDTVSWYQQALGQGPQFIFQYYEEEERQRGNFPDRFSGHQFPNYSSELNVNALLLGDSALYLCASSLGTGISGELFFGEGSRLTVL.

The chain employs TRBV4-1 and TRBJ2-7; 10 nucleotides agree with TRBD2. J was trimmed by 6 bases and V by 3 bases; bases with no gene match: 17. Germline lookup yields CDR1 MGHRA and CDR2 YSYEKL. This CDR3 has 18 residues. The CDR3 loop reads CASSQSAGGAMGSAEQYF. The DNA for the CDR3 is TGCGCCAGCAGCCAGTCAGCGGGAGGGGCGATGGGCTCTGCCGAGCAGTACTTC.

This chain connects TRBV14 to TRBJ2-5, with 12 bases aligning to TRBD2. CDR3 length: 18 amino acids. CDR1 SGHDN and CDR2 FVKESK come from the germline V gene. The ends lost 2 bases at V and 5 bases at J; junction bases unmatched: 12. Here the CDR3 DNA reads TGTGCCAGCAGCCAAATGACGACTAGCGGGAGACGGGAGGAGACCCAGTACTTC. As protein: CASSQMTTSGRREETQYF.

The sample holds a few counts of this clone. DNA of the CDR3: TGTGCCAGCAGTGAAGCCAGTACACACACTGAAGCTTTCTTT. Its protein is CASSEASTHTEAFF. The rearrangement links TRBV2 to TRBJ1-1; unclear D gene. The germline V gene encodes CDR1 SNHLY and CDR2 FYNNEI. This CDR3 spans 14 amino acids. The germline V and J ends were trimmed by 0 bases and 3 bases, with 8 bases remaining between them. Drawing the rest from reference TRBV2 and TRBJ1-1, the complete variable domain is EPEVTQTPSHQVTQMGQEVILRCVPISNHLYFYWYRQILGQKVEFLVSFYNNEISEKSEIFDDQFSVERPDGSNFTLKIRSTKLEDSAMYFCASSEASTHTEAFFGQGTRLTVV.

The V and J genes are TRBV12-5 and TRBJ1-1, with a weak D call TRBD1 (5 bases). Trimming took 1 base from V and 4 from J, leaving 28 bases between them. This CDR3 region has 20 residues. The germline gives CDR1 LGHNT, CDR2 FRNRAP. CDR3 sequence (DNA): TGTGCTAGTGGTTTGGAAGTCCAGCCACTGTGGGGGGAAGGGAGCACTGAAGCTTTCTTT. It encodes CASGLEVQPLWGEGSTEAFF.

The J gene is TRBJ2-1, the V gene TRBV9; a weak D match, TRBD1 (6 bases). The CDR3 contains 13 residues. Per the germline V gene, CDR1 is SGDLS and CDR2 is YYNGEE. Trimming cost V 4 bases and J 9 bases, with 14 bases left between them. The CDR3 spells CASSLQGWSEQFF. In nucleotides, the CDR3 is TGTGCCAGCAGCCTACAGGGATGGAGTGAGCAGTTCTTC.

The J gene is TRBJ2-7, the V gene TRBV19; TRBD1 matches 7 bases. V was pared by 5 bases and J by 3 bases, with 7 bases of the junction left unmatched. This CDR3 spans 14 amino acids. Germline V gene data show CDR1 as LNHDA and CDR2 as SQIVND (reference sequence). This CDR3 is CASSEGARIYEQYF. Here the CDR3 DNA reads TGTGCCAGTAGTGAGGGGGCCAGGATCTACGAGCAGTACTTC.

The chain carries TRBV10-2 and TRBJ2-1; 12 bases are shared with TRBD2. This CDR3 comprises 15 residues. Germline CDR1 WSHSY, CDR2 SAAADI. Unmatched junction bases numbered 6, after V lost 10 bases and J lost 2 bases. CDR3 nucleotides: TGCGCCACCAGACTAGCGGGAGACACCTACAATGAGCAGTTCTTC. Amino acids: CATRLAGDTYNEQFF.

The V gene is TRBV6-5, the J gene TRBJ2-1; 10 bases line up with TRBD1. V lost 6 bases, J lost 10 bases, and 6 bases stayed unmatched. Per germline, CDR1 MNHEY and CDR2 SVGAGI. This CDR3 contains 13 residues. The CDR3 sequence is CASSDRGQDEQFF. The DNA for the CDR3 is TGTGCCAGCAGCGACAGGGGGCAAGACGAGCAGTTCTTC.

The chain recombines TRBV18 with TRBJ2-3; the D is unclear. The CDR3 loop spans 16 amino acids. CDR1 and CDR2 from the germline V gene are KGHSH and LQKENI. Trimming pared 0 bases from V and 0 bases from J, leaving 10 bases between. In nucleotides, the CDR3 is TGTGCCAGCTCACCACCTATGAGTTCTAGCACAGATACGCAGTATTTT. Encoded protein: CASSPPMSSSTDTQYF.

This clone was found a few times. The chain carries TRBV2 and TRBJ2-7; D uncertain. The germline V and J ends were trimmed by 1 base and 3 bases, with 7 bases remaining between them. From germline, CDR1 is SNHLY and CDR2 FYNNEI. The CDR3 has 13 residues. CDR3 in DNA: TGTGCCAGCAGTGAAGACACCGACTACGAGCAGTACTTC. This gives the protein CASSEDTDYEQYF.

J is TRBJ1-1 and V is TRBV10-3; tentatively, D is TRBD1 (6 bases). CDR1 and CDR2 (germline): ENHRY, SYGVKD. V was clipped by 7 bases and J by 1 base, with 16 bases between them. The length of the CDR3 is 15 residues. In DNA form, the CDR3 reads TGTGCCATCACAGCCAGCCGACAGGAGAACACTGAAGCTTTCTTT. As protein: CAITASRQENTEAFF.

The rearrangement joins TRBV27 to TRBJ1-5; possibly TRBD1 for D (6 bases). Germline CDR1 MNHEY, CDR2 SMNVEV (reference sequence). V lost 8 bases and J lost 0, with 14 bases in between. The CDR3 has 15 residues. In nucleotides, the CDR3 is TGTGCCAGCGGCCACAGGGCAGGTAGCAATCAGCCCCAGCATTTT. This gives the protein CASGHRAGSNQPQHF.

This clone appeared once. The chain carries TRBV11-2 and TRBJ2-7, with TRBD2 matching over 7 bases. CDR3 length: 14 residues. V lost 1 base, J lost 5 bases, and 5 bases stayed unmatched. CDR1 and CDR2 (germline): SGHAT, FQNNGV. CDR3 residues: CASSLGGSGHEQYF. The CDR3 DNA reads TGTGCCAGCAGCTTAGGCGGGAGCGGCCACGAGCAGTACTTC.

The chain uses TRBV14 and TRBJ2-1, with 11 bases lining up with TRBD2. The CDR3 has 17 residues. Germline-derived CDR1 and CDR2 are SGHDN and FVKESK. The V segment lost 4 bases and the J segment 6 bases; nucleotides outside the gene matches: 11. CDR3 region: CASSPRPLAGGINEQFF. The CDR3 DNA follows: TGTGCCAGCAGCCCCCGACCCTTAGCGGGAGGGATCAATGAGCAGTTCTTC.

The V call is TRBV11-2, the J call TRBJ2-2; D is undetermined. Between the trimmed V and J ends, which lost 1 base and 5 bases, there was a span of 14 bases. CDR3 length: 16 amino acids. Germline V gene data show CDR1 as SGHAT and CDR2 as FQNNGV. In DNA form, the CDR3 reads TGTGCCAGCAGCTTAGCCCCCCACTCCCGGACCGGGGAGCTGTTTTTT. Translating it yields CASSLAPHSRTGELFF.